This TCR beta chain was documented in a study of blood T cell repertoires in COVID-19. The germline CDR1 and CDR2 sequences are LNHNV and YYDKDF (reference sequence). The CDR3 is made up of 15 amino acids. The V gene lost 0 bases and the J gene lost 8 bases, with 14 bases spanning the gap. Generated by immunoSEQ multiplex PCR, the TCRdb table keeps only in-frame clones and is missing some. The sample carries around 270,000 clones, around 85% recorded once. Sequenced: peripheral blood. The gene calls are TRBV15 and TRBJ2-1; D perhaps matches TRBD1 (6 bases). This clonotype was obtained from a human donor with COVID-19, enrolled during active disease. The donor label of this sample is uncertain. The CDR3 reads CATSREHRVVDEQFF. The CDR3, as DNA: TGTGCCACCAGCAGAGAGCACAGGGTCGTGGATGAGCAGTTCTTC.